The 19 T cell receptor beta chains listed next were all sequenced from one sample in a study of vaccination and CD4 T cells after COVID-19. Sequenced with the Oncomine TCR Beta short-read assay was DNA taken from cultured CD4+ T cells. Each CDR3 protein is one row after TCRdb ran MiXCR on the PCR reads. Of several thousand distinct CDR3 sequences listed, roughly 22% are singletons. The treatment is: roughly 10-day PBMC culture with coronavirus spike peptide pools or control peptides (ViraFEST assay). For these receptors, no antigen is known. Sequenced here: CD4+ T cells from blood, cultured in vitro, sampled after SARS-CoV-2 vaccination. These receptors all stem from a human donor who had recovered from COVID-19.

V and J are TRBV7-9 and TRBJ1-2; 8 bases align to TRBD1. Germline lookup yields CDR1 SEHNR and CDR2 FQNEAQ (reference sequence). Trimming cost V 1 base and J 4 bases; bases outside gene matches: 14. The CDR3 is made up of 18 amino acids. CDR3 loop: CASSLDWAGGSSLYGYTF. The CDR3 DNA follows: TGTGCCAGCAGCTTAGATTGGGCAGGGGGCAGTTCGCTCTATGGCTACACCTTC.

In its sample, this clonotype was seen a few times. CDR3 nucleotide sequence: TGTGCCAGTAGTCTACTACAGGCCGGGGAGACCCAGTACTTC. Protein: CASSLLQAGETQYF. V is TRBV19 and J is TRBJ2-5; possible D gene TRBD1, 5 bases. The germline V gene has CDR1 LNHDA and CDR2 SQIVND (reference sequence). Trimming shortened V by 5 bases and J by 5 bases, and 15 bases separated the two germline ends. The CDR3 is 14 residues long.

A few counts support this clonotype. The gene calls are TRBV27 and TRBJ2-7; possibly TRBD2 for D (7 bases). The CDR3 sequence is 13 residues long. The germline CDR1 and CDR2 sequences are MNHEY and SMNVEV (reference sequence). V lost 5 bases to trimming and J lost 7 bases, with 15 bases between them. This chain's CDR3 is CASSRNGGTEQYF. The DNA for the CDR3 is TGTGCCAGCAGTCGAAACGGGGGGACAGAGCAGTACTTC.

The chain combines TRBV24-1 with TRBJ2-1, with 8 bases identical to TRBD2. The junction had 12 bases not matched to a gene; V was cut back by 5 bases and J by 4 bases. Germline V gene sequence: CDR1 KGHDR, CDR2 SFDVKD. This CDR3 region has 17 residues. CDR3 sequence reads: CATSANRRSGAYNEQFF. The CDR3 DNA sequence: TGTGCCACCAGTGCCAACCGCCGTAGCGGGGCTTACAATGAGCAGTTCTTC.

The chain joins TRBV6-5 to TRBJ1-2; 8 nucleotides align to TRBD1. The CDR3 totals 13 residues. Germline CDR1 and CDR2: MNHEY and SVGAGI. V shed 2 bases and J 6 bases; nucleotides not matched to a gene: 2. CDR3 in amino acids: CASSYGQGDGYTF. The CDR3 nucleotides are TGTGCCAGCAGTTACGGACAGGGCGATGGCTACACCTTC.

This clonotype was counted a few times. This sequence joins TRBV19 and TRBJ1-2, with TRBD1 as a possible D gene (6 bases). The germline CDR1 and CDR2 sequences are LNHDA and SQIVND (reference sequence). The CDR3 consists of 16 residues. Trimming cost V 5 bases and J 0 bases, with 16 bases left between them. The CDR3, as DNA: TGTGCCAGTAGTTCCCAAGGGGGAACAGCTAACTATGGCTACACCTTC. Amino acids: CASSSQGGTANYGYTF. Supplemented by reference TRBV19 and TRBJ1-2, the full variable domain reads DGGITQSPKYLFRKEGQNVTLSCEQNLNHDAMYWYRQDPGQGLRLIYYSQIVNDFQKGDIAEGYSVSREKKESFPLTVTSAQKNPTAFYLCASSSQGGTANYGYTFGSGTRLTVV.

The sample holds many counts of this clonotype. CDR3 nucleotides: TGTGCCAGCAGTTTATGGGGGGGAGGGGGTCAAGGTGAGCAGTTCTTC. As protein: CASSLWGGGGQGEQFF. The chain employs TRBV27 and TRBJ2-1; a weak D match, TRBD2 (7 bases). Germline V gene lookup returns CDR1 MNHEY and CDR2 SMNVEV (reference sequence). The length of the CDR3 is 16 residues. V was trimmed by 1 base and J by 9 bases, leaving 19 bases between them.

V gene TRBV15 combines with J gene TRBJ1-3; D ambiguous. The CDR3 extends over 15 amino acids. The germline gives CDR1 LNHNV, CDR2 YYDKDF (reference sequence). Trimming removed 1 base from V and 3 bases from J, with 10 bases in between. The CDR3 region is CATSRVVPIGNTIYF. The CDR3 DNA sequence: TGTGCCACCAGCAGAGTCGTCCCGATTGGAAACACCATATATTTT.

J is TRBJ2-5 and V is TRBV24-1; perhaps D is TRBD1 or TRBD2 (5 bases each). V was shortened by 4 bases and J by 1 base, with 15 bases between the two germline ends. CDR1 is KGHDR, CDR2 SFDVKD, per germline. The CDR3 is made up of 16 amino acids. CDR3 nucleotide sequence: TGTGCCACCAGTGACAATCGTGGGACGACCCAAGAGACCCAGTACTTC. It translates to CATSDNRGTTQETQYF.

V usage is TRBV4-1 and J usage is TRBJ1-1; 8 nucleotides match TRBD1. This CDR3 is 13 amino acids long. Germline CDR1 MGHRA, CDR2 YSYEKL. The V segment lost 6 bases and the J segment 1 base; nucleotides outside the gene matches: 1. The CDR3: CASRGTGNTEAFF. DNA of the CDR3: TGCGCCAGCAGGGGGACAGGGAACACTGAAGCTTTCTTT.

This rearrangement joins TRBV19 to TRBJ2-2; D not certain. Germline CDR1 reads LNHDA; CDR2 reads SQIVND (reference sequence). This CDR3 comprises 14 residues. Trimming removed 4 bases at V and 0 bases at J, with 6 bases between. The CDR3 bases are TGTGCCAGTAGTAGAGGCGCGAACACCGGGGAGCTGTTTTTT. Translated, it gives CASSRGANTGELFF.

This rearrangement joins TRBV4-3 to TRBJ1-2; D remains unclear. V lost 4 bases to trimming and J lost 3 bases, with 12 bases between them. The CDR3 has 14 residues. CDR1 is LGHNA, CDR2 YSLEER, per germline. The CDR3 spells CASSRTRADYGYTF. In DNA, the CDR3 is TGCGCCAGCAGCCGAACCCGGGCGGACTATGGCTACACCTTC.

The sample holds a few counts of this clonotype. The CDR3 sequence: CASSLSLTGGQETQYF. Here the CDR3 DNA reads TGTGCCAGCAGCTTGAGCCTGACAGGGGGCCAAGAGACCCAGTACTTC. J is TRBJ2-5 and V is TRBV5-4; TRBD1 agrees at 9 bases. J lost 1 base, V lost 1 base, and 5 bases had no gene match. The germline V gene encodes CDR1 SGHNT and CDR2 YYREEE (reference sequence). The CDR3 spans 16 residues.

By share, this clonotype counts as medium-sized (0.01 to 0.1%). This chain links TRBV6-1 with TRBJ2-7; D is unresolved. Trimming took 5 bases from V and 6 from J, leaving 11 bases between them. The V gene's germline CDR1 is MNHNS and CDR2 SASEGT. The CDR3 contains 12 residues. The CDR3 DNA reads TGTGCCAGCAGTCCCTGGGGTGGCGAGCAGTACTTC. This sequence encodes CASSPWGGEQYF.

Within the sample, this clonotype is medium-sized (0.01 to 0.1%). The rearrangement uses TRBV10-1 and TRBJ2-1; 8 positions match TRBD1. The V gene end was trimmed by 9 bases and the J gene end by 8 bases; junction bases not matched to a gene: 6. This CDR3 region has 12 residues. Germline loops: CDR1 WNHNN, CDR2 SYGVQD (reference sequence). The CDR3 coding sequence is TGCGCCAGGGGGGACAGGAGCGATGAGCAGTTCTTC. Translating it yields CARGDRSDEQFF.

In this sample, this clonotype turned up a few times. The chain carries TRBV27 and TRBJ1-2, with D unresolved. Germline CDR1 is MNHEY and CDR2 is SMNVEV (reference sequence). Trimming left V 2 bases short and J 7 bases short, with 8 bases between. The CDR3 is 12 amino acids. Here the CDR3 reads CASSLKGLGYTF. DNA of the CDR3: TGTGCCAGCAGTTTAAAGGGCCTTGGCTACACCTTC.

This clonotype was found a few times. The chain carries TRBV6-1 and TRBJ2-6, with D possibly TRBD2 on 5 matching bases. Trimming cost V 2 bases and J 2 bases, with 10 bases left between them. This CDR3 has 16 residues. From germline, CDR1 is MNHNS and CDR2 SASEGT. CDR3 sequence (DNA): TGTGCCAGCAGTGAACTAGGACTGGCTGGGGCCAACGTCCTGACTTTC. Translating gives CASSELGLAGANVLTF.

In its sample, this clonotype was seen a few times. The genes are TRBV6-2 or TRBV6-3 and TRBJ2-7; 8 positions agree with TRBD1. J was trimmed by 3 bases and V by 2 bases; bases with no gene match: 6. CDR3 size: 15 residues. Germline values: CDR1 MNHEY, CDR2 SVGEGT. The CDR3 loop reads CASSYEGTGHYEQYF. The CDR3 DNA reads TGTGCCAGCAGTTACGAAGGGACAGGACACTACGAGCAGTACTTC.

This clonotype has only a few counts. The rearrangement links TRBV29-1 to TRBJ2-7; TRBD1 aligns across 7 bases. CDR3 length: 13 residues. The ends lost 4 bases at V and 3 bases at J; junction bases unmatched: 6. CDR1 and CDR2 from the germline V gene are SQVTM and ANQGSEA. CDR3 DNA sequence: TGCAGCGTTGGATGGGACAGCATCTACGAGCAGTACTTC. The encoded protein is CSVGWDSIYEQYF.